These T cell receptor beta chains were read from a single sample in a study of a mutant IDH1 vaccine in newly diagnosed glioma. The data were produced by immunoSEQ multiplex PCR, yet TCRdb's version contains in-frame clones alone and is incomplete. Of 43,000 or so clones in the sample, approximately 84% are singletons; the top ten hold 2% to 3%. Their antigens are not known. Specimen: PBMCs, collected from a glioma patient whose treatment included an IDH1 peptide vaccine. Receptor source: a woman aged 18-29 years with glioma. Some clones in this sample may be carry-over from other donors' samples. Both conserved end residues are part of each CDR3.

j_gene: TRBJ2-7
v_gene: TRBV6-6
CDR3aa: CATSGTFLIYEQYF

j_gene: TRBJ1-5
v_gene: TRBV7-6
CDR3aa: CASSTEGGGDQPQHF

j_gene: TRBJ1-1
v_gene: TRBV30
CDR3aa: CAWTSGDTEAFF

j_gene: TRBJ1-5
v_gene: TRBV27
CDR3aa: CASSQGNHQPQHF

j_gene: TRBJ1-4
v_gene: TRBV15
CDR3aa: CATSRRRMGTVNEKLFF

j_gene: TRBJ2-5
v_gene: TRBV4-1
CDR3aa: CASSQDILAGIQETQYF

j_gene: TRBJ2-1
v_gene: TRBV29-1
CDR3aa: CSAVQGNEQFF

j_gene: TRBJ1-5
v_gene: TRBV27
CDR3aa: CASSLGLGNQPQHF

j_gene: TRBJ1-2
v_gene: TRBV19
CDR3aa: CASGQAASNYGYTF

j_gene: TRBJ1-6
v_gene: TRBV25-1
CDR3aa: CASSLGTGGPNSPLHF

j_gene: TRBJ1-1
v_gene: TRBV30
CDR3aa: CAWSGRAGGRSTEAFF

j_gene: TRBJ2-3
v_gene: TRBV7-9
CDR3aa: CASSLPPQGREDTQYF

j_gene: TRBJ2-3
v_gene: TRBV7-9
CDR3aa: CASRPTSGSTDTQYF

j_gene: TRBJ1-1
v_gene: TRBV30
CDR3aa: CAWSDSRNTEAFF

j_gene: TRBJ2-7
v_gene: TRBV27
CDR3aa: CASSYGQEQYF